Shown below are 24 T cell receptor beta chains from a single sample sequenced in a study of blood T cell repertoires in COVID-19. Profiled with immunoSEQ multiplex PCR; TCRdb holds only in-frame clones, not every one. The sample shows under 95,000 clones, 80% to 90% of them seen only once. The sequenced sample was peripheral blood. The source is a woman aged 45-65 years with acute or convalescent COVID-19.

The gene calls are TRBV4-2 and TRBJ1-1; no reliable D call. CDR1 is LGHNA and CDR2 is YNFKEQ in the germline V gene. The germline V and J ends were trimmed by 1 base and 11 bases, with 17 bases remaining between them. This CDR3 has 14 residues. Here the CDR3 reads CASSQGNTQVRAFF. The CDR3 DNA follows: TGTGCCAGCAGCCAAGGAAACACCCAGGTTCGTGCTTTCTTT.

The chain is built from TRBV12-5 and TRBJ2-7, with D possibly being TRBD2 (5 bases). Germline CDR1 and CDR2: LGHNT and FRNRAP. Trimming removed 6 bases from V and 1 base from J, with 7 bases in between. This CDR3 has 12 residues. In DNA form, the CDR3 reads TGTGCTAGTGGCGGGGATTCCTACGAGCAGTACTTC. It specifies CASGGDSYEQYF.

The rearrangement links TRBV18 to TRBJ1-5, with 7 positions matching TRBD1. The CDR3 covers 16 residues. V shed 3 bases and J 3 bases; nucleotides not matched to a gene: 8. Germline values: CDR1 KGHSH, CDR2 LQKENI. This CDR3 is CASSPATGPSNQPQHF. The CDR3 bases are TGTGCCAGCTCACCGGCGACAGGGCCCTCCAATCAGCCCCAGCATTTT.

In nucleotides, the CDR3 is TGTGCCAGCAGTTACGTGGACAGGCAAGATACGCAGTATTTT. Its protein product is CASSYVDRQDTQYF. This chain connects TRBV6-5 to TRBJ2-3, with TRBD1 matching 7 bases. The CDR3 is 14 residues long. After removal of 2 bases from V and 5 bases from J, the junction contained 4 bases not matched to a gene. CDR1 is MNHEY and CDR2 is SVGAGI in the germline V gene.

This clone has only one observation. The rearrangement links TRBV27 to TRBJ1-2; TRBD1 aligns across 8 bases. The V segment lost 4 bases and the J segment 2 bases; nucleotides outside the gene matches: 9. Per the germline V gene, CDR1 is MNHEY and CDR2 is SMNVEV (reference sequence). This CDR3 contains 16 residues. The CDR3 region has the DNA TGTGCCAGCAGTTCGGGGGGACACAGGGGGAACTATGGCTACACCTTC. Translated: CASSSGGHRGNYGYTF.

This chain joins TRBV2 and TRBJ1-6; TRBD1 aligns across 8 bases. CDR3 size: 16 residues. The V gene end was trimmed by 1 base and the J gene end by 2 bases; junction bases not matched to a gene: 1. Germline lookup yields CDR1 SNHLY and CDR2 FYNNEI. The CDR3 bases are TGTGCCAGCAGTGAAGGGGGACAGGCCTATAATTCACCCCTCCACTTT. Protein: CASSEGGQAYNSPLHF.

The chain employs TRBV28 and TRBJ1-5; tentatively, D is TRBD1 (6 bases). The V gene lost 5 bases and the J gene lost 4 bases, with 15 bases spanning the gap. Germline CDR1 reads MDHEN; CDR2 reads SYDVKM. CDR3 length equals 15 residues. CDR3 sequence: CASSQPDSQNQPQHF. The CDR3 DNA follows: TGTGCCAGCAGTCAACCGGACAGCCAAAATCAGCCCCAGCATTTT.

The chain is built from TRBV5-1 and TRBJ1-2; perhaps TRBD1 as D (6 bases). V lost 4 bases and J lost 3, with 25 bases in between. From germline, CDR1 is SGHRS and CDR2 YFSETQ. The CDR3 contains 18 residues. This CDR3 reads CASSGGAVRQAPHYGYTF. In DNA form, the CDR3 reads TGCGCCAGCAGCGGTGGGGCCGTTCGACAGGCTCCCCACTATGGCTACACCTTC.

Here the CDR3 DNA reads TGTGCCAGCAGTGTTTCCAGAGAAAAACTGTTTTTT. It translates to CASSVSREKLFF. This chain uses TRBV2 with TRBJ1-4; D unclear. Germline V gene lookup returns CDR1 SNHLY and CDR2 FYNNEI. V lost 4 bases and J 8 bases, leaving 8 bases between the germline ends. The CDR3 is 12 residues long.

The V gene is TRBV27, the J gene TRBJ2-3; 9 bases agree with TRBD2. The J segment lost 12 bases and the V segment lost 7 bases, leaving 5 bases of the junction unmatched. Germline CDR1 is MNHEY and CDR2 is SMNVEV (reference sequence). The CDR3 extends over 11 amino acids. The CDR3 is CASTNSGSQYF. CDR3 nucleotides: TGTGCCAGCACCAATAGCGGGAGTCAGTATTTT.

J is TRBJ2-1 and V is TRBV5-1; tentatively, D is TRBD2 (5 bases). This CDR3 region has 13 residues. Germline lookup yields CDR1 SGHRS and CDR2 YFSETQ. V lost 4 bases, J lost 4 bases, and 9 bases lay in between. CDR3 in amino acids: CASSLGLYNEQFF. In nucleotides, the CDR3 is TGCGCCAGCAGCCTTGGACTTTACAATGAGCAGTTCTTC.

Of note for this clone: The same CDR3 is also encoded by other DNA sequences in this sample. V usage is TRBV12-3 or TRBV12-4 and J usage is TRBJ1-5, with D uncertain. Between the trimmed V and J ends, which lost 2 bases and 4 bases, there was a span of 6 bases. The CDR3 extends over 13 amino acids. The CDR3 sequence is CASSLSQNQPQHF. The CDR3 DNA is TGTGCCAGCAGTTTATCACAGAATCAGCCCCAGCATTTT.

The genes are TRBV28 and TRBJ1-5; TRBD1 is a possible D gene (5 bases). CDR3 length equals 15 residues. The germline V and J ends were trimmed by 5 bases and 4 bases, with 15 bases remaining between them. Germline V gives CDR1 MDHEN, CDR2 SYDVKM. Written as DNA, the CDR3 is TGTGCCAGCAGTCCCGTGCGGGGGACGAATCAGCCCCAGCATTTT. Amino acids: CASSPVRGTNQPQHF.

This chain connects TRBV19 to TRBJ1-1; 9 positions match TRBD1. V trimming: 3 bases; J trimming: 0 bases; junction bases outside the gene matches: 11. The CDR3 is made up of 18 amino acids. Germline loops: CDR1 LNHDA, CDR2 SQIVND (reference sequence). CDR3 DNA sequence: TGTGCCAGTAGTATTGTCTCGGGACAGGGATTTCTGAACACTGAAGCTTTCTTT. This sequence encodes CASSIVSGQGFLNTEAFF. The entire variable domain, with the rest obtained from reference TRBV19 and TRBJ1-1, is as follows: DGGITQSPKYLFRKEGQNVTLSCEQNLNHDAMYWYRQDPGQGLRLIYYSQIVNDFQKGDIAEGYSVSREKKESFPLTVTSAQKNPTAFYLCASSIVSGQGFLNTEAFFGQGTRLTVV.

This chain connects TRBV20-1 to TRBJ2-7, with D unclear. V lost 7 bases, J lost 1 base, and 8 bases lay in between. The germline V gene has CDR1 DFQATT and CDR2 SNEGSKA (reference sequence). This CDR3 contains 11 residues. This chain's CDR3 is CSVKPSYEQYF. The DNA for the CDR3 is TGCAGTGTTAAGCCTTCCTACGAGCAGTACTTC.

V and J are TRBV14 and TRBJ1-6; tentative D call: TRBD1 (5 bases). CDR3 length: 15 amino acids. The ends were cut back, 1 base at V and 5 bases at J, with 9 bases in the middle. CDR1 and CDR2 (germline): SGHDN, FVKESK. CDR3 residues: CASSQGRVNNSPLHF. The CDR3 bases are TGTGCCAGCAGCCAAGGCAGGGTCAATAATTCACCCCTCCACTTT.

The chain is built from TRBV24-1 and TRBJ2-7; D possibly corresponds to TRBD1 (6 bases). Germline CDR1 KGHDR, CDR2 SFDVKD. V was pared by 3 bases and J by 2 bases, with 13 bases between. The CDR3 runs 15 residues. This CDR3 is CATSDPRDKTYEQYF. The CDR3 nucleotides are TGTGCCACCAGTGATCCCCGGGACAAGACCTACGAGCAGTACTTC.

V and J are TRBV7-6 and TRBJ2-5; 7 nucleotides align to TRBD2. V was pared by 2 bases and J by 5 bases, with 8 bases of the junction left unmatched. From germline, CDR1 is SGHVS and CDR2 FNYEAQ. This CDR3 comprises 15 residues. The CDR3 nucleotides are TGTGCCAGCAGCTTATGGCCACTAGCGAGGGAGACCCAGTACTTC. This encodes CASSLWPLARETQYF.

Concerning this clone: A junction end diverges from the germline sequence, so it may reflect a read error. The chain joins TRBV7-7 to TRBJ2-1; TRBD2 might be the D (5 bases). The CDR3 is 13 residues long. Germline V lookup: CDR1 SSHAT, CDR2 FNYEAQ (reference sequence). CDR3 sequence reads: CASSRDYRAEQFF. CDR3 nucleotides: TGTGCTAGCAGCCGAGACTATAGGGCTGAGCAGTTCTTC. Based on the CDR3 plus reference TRBV7-7 and TRBJ2-1, the full variable domain is GAGVSQSPRYKVTKRGQDVTLRCDPISSHATLYWYQQALGQGPEFLTYFNYEAQPDKSGLPSDRFSAERPEGSISTLTIQRTEQRDSAMYRCASSRDYRAEQFFGPGTRLTVL.

The rearrangement uses TRBV5-1 and TRBJ2-3; D uncertain. The V gene lost 0 bases and the J gene lost 1 base, with 9 bases spanning the gap. CDR1 is SGHRS and CDR2 is YFSETQ in the germline V gene. The CDR3 has 15 residues. The CDR3 region has the DNA TGCGCCAGCAGCTTGGATTTCCCCGGCACAGATACGCAGTATTTT. Protein product: CASSLDFPGTDTQYF.

The chain employs TRBV5-8 and TRBJ2-1, with 9 bases identical to TRBD1. Germline CDR1 and CDR2: SGHTS and YDEGEE. This CDR3 has 14 amino acids. Unmatched junction bases numbered 11, after V lost 10 bases and J lost 6 bases. Here the CDR3 DNA reads TGTGCCGCACATACTGGACAGGGGCGCAATGAGCAGTTCTTC. Translated, it gives CAAHTGQGRNEQFF.

This clone occurred once. This sequence joins TRBV5-1 and TRBJ2-1; 8 bases map to TRBD2. The CDR3 totals 15 residues. J was trimmed by 0 bases and V by 5 bases; bases with no gene match: 4. CDR1 and CDR2 (germline): SGHRS, YFSETQ. CDR3 nucleotides: TGCGCCAGCAGGAGCGGGAGAGACTCCTACAATGAGCAGTTCTTC. Encoded protein: CASRSGRDSYNEQFF.

V is TRBV6-6 and J is TRBJ1-5, with 9 bases aligning to TRBD1. The CDR3 has 15 amino acids. The germline V gene has CDR1 MNHNY and CDR2 SVGAGI (reference sequence). V shed 3 bases, J shed 6 bases, and the junction held 6 bases outside the gene matches. The CDR3 sequence: CASSYVTGQGQPQHF. CDR3 nucleotide sequence: TGTGCCAGCAGTTATGTAACGGGACAGGGTCAGCCCCAGCATTTT.

As for this clone: The same CDR3 can be traced to other DNA sequences in this sample. The chain links TRBV3-1 (or the pseudogene TRBV3-2) to TRBJ1-1; tentatively, D is TRBD1 (5 bases). The V and J ends lost 1 base and 1 base respectively, with 7 bases between them. Germline V gene data show CDR1 as LGHDT and CDR2 as YNNKEL (reference sequence). This CDR3 spans 14 amino acids. The CDR3 coding sequence is TGTGCCAGCAGCCAAGGGGGGGGGAACACTGAAGCTTTCTTT. This sequence encodes CASSQGGGNTEAFF.